The 21 T cell receptor beta chains given below trace back to one sample, sequenced in a study of blood T cell repertoires in COVID-19. Produced via immunoSEQ multiplex PCR; TCRdb's table is partial and in-frame only. Among 64,000 or so clones listed, approximately 80% were seen once. Sequencing was done on a sample of peripheral blood. Every receptor here comes from an elderly man with acute or convalescent COVID-19.

This clone was seen repeatedly, ten times or more. The chain is built from TRBV7-8 and TRBJ1-3; 7 nucleotides align to TRBD1. The CDR3 consists of 15 residues. Germline V gene sequence: CDR1 SGHVS, CDR2 FQNEAQ. J gave up 4 bases and V 5 bases, and 8 bases lay outside the gene matches. CDR3: CASSPLGTAGNTIYF. Written as DNA, the CDR3 is TGTGCCAGCAGCCCTCTTGGGACAGCGGGAAACACCATATATTTT.

The chain carries TRBV11-3 and TRBJ1-4; D unclear. In germline, CDR1 is SGHNT, CDR2 YENEEA. Trimming took off 3 bases at V and 0 bases at J, with 8 bases between the two ends. The CDR3 has 15 amino acids. The CDR3 is CASSFTASTNEKLFF. CDR3 bases: TGTGCCAGCAGCTTCACAGCTTCAACTAATGAAAAACTGTTTTTT.

This clone was detected a few times. V gene TRBV19 combines with J gene TRBJ2-6; 8 nucleotides match TRBD1. CDR1 is LNHDA, CDR2 SQIVND, per germline (reference sequence). V lost 4 bases and J lost 4; bases outside the gene matches: 3. The CDR3 contains 15 residues. The CDR3 DNA is TGTGCCAGTAGTACAGGGGGCACCGGGGCCAACGTCCTGACTTTC. Its protein product is CASSTGGTGANVLTF.

The V and J genes are TRBV19 and TRBJ1-5; TRBD1 agrees at 8 bases. The CDR3 has 14 amino acids. Unmatched junction bases numbered 5, after V lost 6 bases and J lost 4 bases. Looked up from germline, CDR1 is LNHDA and CDR2 is SQIVND (reference sequence). The CDR3: CASRLDRENQPQHF. DNA for the CDR3: TGTGCCAGTAGGCTGGACAGGGAAAATCAGCCCCAGCATTTT.

This clone showed up just once. The chain is built from TRBV24-1 and TRBJ2-3; 7 positions agree with TRBD2. J lost 8 bases, V lost 12 bases, and 16 bases had no gene match. This CDR3 is built from 14 residues. Germline V gene sequence: CDR1 KGHDR, CDR2 SFDVKD. The CDR3 nucleotides read TGTGCCGCTGGCGGGGCTAGCGGACCCCCTACGCAGTATTTT. It specifies CAAGGASGPPTQYF.

The chain is built from TRBV28 and TRBJ2-7; D call uncertain. Germline V lookup: CDR1 MDHEN, CDR2 SYDVKM. V was shortened by 5 bases and J by 7 bases, with 9 bases between the two germline ends. The CDR3 is made up of 11 amino acids. CDR3 region: CASSPGREQYF. The CDR3 DNA is TGTGCCAGCAGTCCTGGTCGGGAGCAGTACTTC.

V and J are TRBV5-1 and TRBJ2-3; the D gene is possibly TRBD1 (6 bases). Per the germline V gene, CDR1 is SGHRS and CDR2 is YFSETQ. The CDR3 runs 15 residues. V dropped 0 bases and J dropped 4 bases, with 12 bases sitting between them. As DNA, the CDR3 is TGCGCCAGCAGCTTGGGACAGGCGACGGCAGATACGCAGTATTTT. Its protein product is CASSLGQATADTQYF. Full variable domain (rest looked up from reference TRBV5-1 and TRBJ2-3): KAGVTQTPRYLIKTRGQQVTLSCSPISGHRSVSWYQQTPGQGLQFLFEYFSETQRNKGNFPGRFSGRQFSNSRSEMNVSTLELGDSALYLCASSLGQATADTQYFGPGTRLTVL.

J is TRBJ2-2 and V is TRBV6-5; 7 bases line up with TRBD2. V dropped 6 bases and J dropped 3; count of bases not matched to a gene: 4. The CDR3 loop spans 14 amino acids. Germline CDR1 reads MNHEY; CDR2 reads SVGAGI. CDR3 residues: CASSRGLHTGELFF. The DNA of the CDR3 is TGTGCCAGCAGCCGGGGACTACACACCGGGGAGCTGTTTTTT.

The rearrangement joins TRBV5-1 to TRBJ2-5, with D possibly matching TRBD2 (6 bases). V dropped 3 bases and J dropped 4 bases, with 10 bases sitting between them. There are 13 residues in the CDR3. Germline CDR1 is SGHRS and CDR2 is YFSETQ. As DNA, the CDR3 is TGCGCCAGCAGCTGGCAGGGAGGAGAGACCCAGTACTTC. Protein sequence: CASSWQGGETQYF.

The rearrangement links TRBV5-1 to TRBJ2-3; D may be TRBD2 (5 bases). Trimming took 2 bases from V and 4 from J, leaving 8 bases between them. The CDR3 runs 13 residues. Germline assignment: CDR1 SGHRS and CDR2 YFSETQ. The CDR3 region has the DNA TGCGCCAGCAGCTTCTCGGGGTCAGATACGCAGTATTTT. Encoded protein: CASSFSGSDTQYF.

V and J are TRBV7-3 and TRBJ2-2, with TRBD2 matching over 10 bases. The V gene's germline CDR1 is SGHTA and CDR2 FQGTGA. This CDR3 is 15 amino acids long. The J segment lost 7 bases and the V segment lost 2 bases, leaving 4 bases of the junction unmatched. DNA for the CDR3: TGTGCCAGCAGCTTAGGTCTAGCGGGAGTCGGGGAGCTGTTTTTT. Encoded protein: CASSLGLAGVGELFF.

This clone came up a few times. The V gene is TRBV7-8, the J gene TRBJ1-2, with 9 bases fitting TRBD1. J was trimmed by 8 bases and V by 5 bases; bases with no gene match: 6. CDR1 is SGHVS, CDR2 FQNEAQ, per germline. This CDR3 region has 13 residues. The CDR3 is CASSEQGAGGYTF. CDR3 in DNA: TGTGCCAGCAGCGAACAGGGGGCCGGAGGCTACACCTTC.

The chain employs TRBV28 and TRBJ2-2, with D possibly matching TRBD2 (6 bases). Germline V gene data show CDR1 as MDHEN and CDR2 as SYDVKM. The CDR3 loop spans 15 amino acids. Trimming shortened V by 10 bases and J by 2 bases, and 17 bases separated the two germline ends. CDR3 in DNA: TGTGCCACCTTGGACGGGGGTTACAACACCGGGGAGCTGTTTTTT. Translating gives CATLDGGYNTGELFF.

This chain joins TRBV11-3 and TRBJ2-1; 10 nucleotides match TRBD1. The V gene end was trimmed by 3 bases and the J gene end by 2 bases; junction bases not matched to a gene: 7. Germline CDR1 is SGHNT and CDR2 is YENEEA. CDR3 length: 17 amino acids. As DNA, the CDR3 is TGTGCCAGCAGCTTTGGATGGGACAGGGGAACCTACAATGAGCAGTTCTTC. Its protein is CASSFGWDRGTYNEQFF.

The chain is built from TRBV6-5 and TRBJ2-7; no reliable D call. Trimming took 8 bases from V and 0 from J, leaving 17 bases between them. The germline V gene has CDR1 MNHEY and CDR2 SVGAGI. This CDR3 spans 15 amino acids. CDR3 amino acids: CASRGETGSSYEQYF. CDR3 nucleotide sequence: TGTGCCAGCCGCGGAGAGACGGGTAGCTCCTACGAGCAGTACTTC.

This clone was counted once. The rearrangement joins TRBV6-5 to TRBJ1-3; a weak D match, TRBD1 (6 bases). The CDR3 extends over 16 amino acids. V lost 1 base, J lost 0 bases, and 10 bases lay in between. Germline assignment: CDR1 MNHEY and CDR2 SVGAGI. The CDR3, as DNA: TGTGCCAGCAGTTACTACGACAGGAGCTCTGGAAACACCATATATTTT. This translates into CASSYYDRSSGNTIYF.

The chain carries TRBV6-1 and TRBJ1-3; D unclear. V gave up 2 bases and J gave up 0 bases, with 11 bases separating them. Germline-derived CDR1 and CDR2 are MNHNS and SASEGT. This CDR3 has 16 amino acids. CDR3 region: CASSELDSSSGNTIYF. CDR3 DNA sequence: TGTGCCAGCAGTGAACTTGACTCGTCCTCTGGAAACACCATATATTTT.

V is TRBV11-2 and J is TRBJ2-1; D gene uncertain. CDR1 and CDR2 (germline): SGHAT, FQNNGV. Trimming cost V 5 bases and J 7 bases, with 3 bases left between them. This CDR3 contains 10 residues. The CDR3 region is CASSRNEQFF. Written as DNA, the CDR3 is TGTGCCAGCAGCCGGAATGAGCAGTTCTTC.

Remarks on this clone: This sample also contains other DNA sequences that code for the same CDR3. The chain employs TRBV18 and TRBJ2-2; D might be TRBD1 (6 bases). Trimming stripped 4 bases from V and 7 bases from J, with 22 bases between. From germline, CDR1 is KGHSH and CDR2 LQKENI. The CDR3 has 17 residues. CDR3 residues: CASSRNINREMSGELFF. In DNA form, the CDR3 reads TGTGCCAGCTCACGAAACATCAACAGGGAAATGAGCGGGGAGCTGTTTTTT.

This rearrangement joins TRBV9 to TRBJ2-3; 7 bases fit TRBD2. Germline V gives CDR1 SGDLS, CDR2 YYNGEE. CDR3 length: 13 amino acids. V lost 3 bases and J lost 5; bases outside the gene matches: 3. The CDR3 sequence is CASSGGGEDTQYF. The DNA for the CDR3 is TGTGCCAGCAGCGGTGGGGGGGAAGATACGCAGTATTTT.

This clone was seen only once. This chain uses TRBV24-1 with TRBJ2-7; D is perhaps TRBD2 (6 bases). There are 13 residues in the CDR3. Germline loops: CDR1 KGHDR, CDR2 SFDVKD. Trimming took off 4 bases at V and 3 bases at J, with 9 bases between the two ends. The CDR3 sequence: CATSEPGSYEQYF. DNA for the CDR3: TGTGCCACCAGTGAACCCGGGAGCTACGAGCAGTACTTC.